This TCR beta chain originates from a study of spatial heterogeneity in lung cancer. The study's findings and limits: Tumors with more nonsynonymous mutations had more expanded intratumoral alpha and beta TCRs.

This CDR3 spans 15 amino acids. After removal of 7 bases from V and 4 bases from J, the junction contained 9 bases not matched to a gene. Per germline, CDR1 MNHEY and CDR2 SVGEGT. Every TCR cDNA molecule bore a unique molecular identifier. TCRdb independently ran MiXCR on the 5' RACE reads; one entry per CDR3 protein. Of 16,000 or so distinct CDR3 sequences listed, roughly 5% are singletons. Time point here: sample taken at primary tumor resection. The donors comprised about 74 untreated early-stage non-small cell lung cancer patients. This clonotype was counted ten times or more. The target antigen is unknown. For a library built for alpha chains, this beta chain is a stray read; little rests on its size.

V gene TRBV6-2 or TRBV6-3 combines with J gene TRBJ1-5, with 8 positions matching TRBD1. Here the sequenced sample was lung tumor tissue, taken at surgery. The source of this sequence is a female donor with early-stage non-small cell lung cancer. In nucleotides, the CDR3 is TGTGCCAGCACTCTGGGACAGGTTGGTAATCAGCCCCAGCATTTT. Amino acid sequence: CASTLGQVGNQPQHF.